This entry features one T cell receptor (beta chain) sequence. Its antigen is not identified. RNA amounts of roughly 0.5 to 1 ug underwent reverse transcription with random hexamers. By means of immunoSEQ multiplex PCR, TCR beta CDR3 spanning 54 Vbeta and 13 Jbeta underwent amplification. From the immunoSEQ multiplex PCR reads, TCRdb called clonotypes with MiXCR, one entry per CDR3 protein. This repertoire shows about 300,000 distinct CDR3 sequences, roughly 85% found once; its top ten account for roughly 0.21%. The data were taken from a study of CD8 T cells in Susac syndrome. From blood CD8+ and CD4+ T cells, the TCR beta chain was sequenced. Study-wide points: It was acknowledged by the study that relatively few individuals were included in its TCR sequencing and HLA analysis.

This clonotype was obtained from a human donor with multiple sclerosis. Source material: CD8+ T cells from PBMCs.

CDR3 region: CASSFRGGRETQYF. In nucleotides, the CDR3 is TGTGCCAGCAGTTTTAGAGGGGGTAGAGAGACCCAGTACTTC. The rearrangement joins TRBV28 to TRBJ2-5; D possibly corresponds to TRBD1 (6 bases). The germline gives CDR1 MDHEN, CDR2 SYDVKM. V lost 3 bases to trimming and J lost 4 bases, with 12 bases between them. The CDR3 has 14 residues.